These 28 T cell receptor beta chains came from one sample sequenced in a study of T cells in Graves' hyperthyroidism and ophthalmopathy. Amplified TCR beta CDR3 regions came from RNA transcripts. First-round RT-PCR of the TCR CDR3 relied on the HTBI primer set. From the multiplex PCR reads, TCRdb called clonotypes with MiXCR, one entry per CDR3 protein. This sample has around 560,000 distinct CDR3 sequences, with 16% found just once. The sample was blood. These receptor sequences come from a woman aged 18-35 years with Graves' hyperthyroidism.

This clonotype was detected only a few times. For the CDR3, the DNA is TGCAGTGCTAGAAGCGGGAGGGGAACAGATACGCAGTATTTT. Amino acid sequence: CSARSGRGTDTQYF. The chain employs TRBV20-1 and TRBJ2-3, with 10 bases identical to TRBD2. CDR1 and CDR2 from the germline V gene are DFQATT and SNEGSKA (reference sequence). The CDR3 runs to 14 residues. V gave up 2 bases and J gave up 3 bases; unmatched junction bases: 2.

This clonotype was counted between two and nine times. The J gene is TRBJ1-1, the V gene TRBV24-1; D is possibly TRBD1 (5 bases). Germline loops: CDR1 KGHDR, CDR2 SFDVKD. Trimming pared 3 bases from V and 1 base from J, leaving 11 bases between. This CDR3 comprises 15 residues. In DNA form, the CDR3 reads TGTGCCACCAGTGATCCACGTGGGGGGAACACTGAAGCTTTCTTT. Amino acids: CATSDPRGGNTEAFF.

This clonotype was found many times. The J gene is TRBJ1-3, the V gene TRBV29-1, with no clear D. Germline values: CDR1 SQVTM, CDR2 ANQGSEA. V gave up 1 base and J gave up 2 bases, with 3 bases separating them. This CDR3 has 12 residues. This CDR3 reads CSVEGAGNTIYF. The CDR3, as DNA: TGCAGCGTTGAAGGAGCTGGAAACACCATATATTTT. The variable domain in full, completed from reference TRBV29-1 and TRBJ1-3, reads SAVISQKPSRDICQRGTSLTIQCQVDSQVTMMFWYRQQPGQSLTLIATANQGSEATYESGFVIDKFPISRPNLTFSTLTVSNMSPEDSSIYLCSVEGAGNTIYFGEGSWLTVV.

In this sample, this clonotype turned up a few times. In DNA, the CDR3 is TGTGCCATCAGTGAGCCGGGACAGGGGGGCGATGGCTACACCTTC. Translation gives CAISEPGQGGDGYTF. V usage is TRBV10-3 and J usage is TRBJ1-2, with 11 bases matching TRBD1. The CDR3 runs 15 residues. The trim removed 2 bases at V and 6 bases at J, leaving 5 bases unmatched. Per the germline V gene, CDR1 is ENHRY and CDR2 is SYGVKD.

This clonotype was seen ten or more times. V usage is TRBV13 and J usage is TRBJ2-7; D not certain. CDR3 length: 13 residues. Germline values: CDR1 PRHDT, CDR2 FYEKMQ (reference sequence). Between the trimmed V and J ends, which lost 5 bases and 6 bases, there was a span of 14 bases. CDR3 sequence (DNA): TGTGCCAGCAGCCCTTCCCAAGCCGGCGAGCAGTACTTC. Its protein is CASSPSQAGEQYF.

The V and J genes are TRBV7-9 and TRBJ1-5; 7 bases are a match to TRBD1. The V gene end was trimmed by 5 bases and the J gene end by 0 bases; junction bases not matched to a gene: 4. The germline V gene has CDR1 SEHNR and CDR2 FQNEAQ (reference sequence). CDR3 length equals 15 residues. The CDR3 region has the DNA TGTGCCAGCAGCGCCGGGACAGATAGCAATCAGCCCCAGCATTTT. Residues: CASSAGTDSNQPQHF.

The rearrangement joins TRBV19 to TRBJ2-1; D remains unclear. The CDR3 contains 14 residues. The germline V gene encodes CDR1 LNHDA and CDR2 SQIVND (reference sequence). With 2 bases removed from V and 8 bases from J, the gap between germline ends came to 13 bases. DNA for the CDR3: TGTGCCAGTAGTATAACGCAGATCTGGGATGAGCAGTTCTTC. Protein product: CASSITQIWDEQFF.

This chain links TRBV15 with TRBJ2-5; D is perhaps TRBD2 (7 bases). V gave up 0 bases and J gave up 1 base, with 9 bases separating them. Germline V gene data show CDR1 as LNHNV and CDR2 as YYDKDF (reference sequence). This CDR3 has 15 amino acids. CDR3 in DNA: TGTGCCACCAGCAGAGATCGGGGGGCCCAAGAGACCCAGTACTTC. Its translation is CATSRDRGAQETQYF.

With respect to this clonotype: This may arise from a read error, as a much more abundant clone is one base away. This chain uses TRBV5-6 with TRBJ2-7, with 7 bases matching TRBD1. Germline CDR1 and CDR2: SGHDT and YYEEEE. The CDR3 extends over 15 amino acids. The CDR3 nucleotides read TGTACCAGCAGCTCAGCCTCCAGGGGGAACTACGAGCAGTACTTC. Its translation is CTSSSASRGNYEQYF.

V is TRBV18 and J is TRBJ2-7, with 9 bases fitting TRBD1. This CDR3 has 15 residues. The J segment lost 5 bases and the V segment lost 3 bases, leaving 8 bases of the junction unmatched. The germline V gene has CDR1 KGHSH and CDR2 LQKENI. CDR3 in DNA: TGTGCCAGCTCACCTCTGGGGACAGGGAGTAACGAGCAGTACTTC. It specifies CASSPLGTGSNEQYF.

V usage is TRBV6-1 and J usage is TRBJ2-1, with 7 bases identical to TRBD2. Germline CDR1 MNHNS, CDR2 SASEGT. The CDR3 length is 14 residues. V lost 7 bases and J lost 14; bases outside the gene matches: 17. CDR3 sequence: CASIQRPRDYKEFF. The CDR3 nucleotides are TGTGCCAGCATCCAGCGCCCCCGGGACTACAAAGAGTTCTTC.

This clonotype was detected only a few times. The J gene is TRBJ1-5, the V gene TRBV12-3 or TRBV12-4; D gene uncertain. The CDR3 is made up of 15 amino acids. V lost 6 bases and J 0 bases, leaving 12 bases between the germline ends. CDR3 sequence reads: CASSVHEYSNQPQHF. The CDR3 DNA reads as TGTGCCAGCAGCGTACACGAGTATAGCAATCAGCCCCAGCATTTT.

V gene TRBV27 combines with J gene TRBJ2-3; 7 bases fit TRBD2. Trimming at V came to 5 bases and at J to 8 bases, leaving 4 bases not matched to a gene. Per the germline V gene, CDR1 is MNHEY and CDR2 is SMNVEV (reference sequence). CDR3 size: 12 residues. The CDR3 spells CASSLGGGTQYF. The CDR3 DNA reads TGTGCCAGCAGTCTCGGCGGGGGTACGCAGTATTTT.

This clonotype was seen ten or more times. The rearrangement joins TRBV7-9 to TRBJ1-4; D is perhaps TRBD1 (6 bases). The CDR3 is 13 residues long. The V end was cut by 5 bases, the J end by 5 bases, with 9 bases between. The germline V gene encodes CDR1 SEHNR and CDR2 FQNEAQ (reference sequence). The CDR3 DNA follows: TGTGCCAGCAGCAAGGACAGAAATGAAAAACTGTTTTTT. Translating it yields CASSKDRNEKLFF.

Many counts were recorded for this clonotype. This sequence joins TRBV12-3 or TRBV12-4 and TRBJ2-5; 7 nucleotides agree with TRBD1. The CDR3 is 14 residues long. V gave up 3 bases and J gave up 1 base; unmatched junction bases: 2. CDR3 coding DNA: TGTGCCAGCAGTTTCCCAGGGGGCCAAGAGACCCAGTACTTC. Encoded protein: CASSFPGGQETQYF.

CDR3 DNA: TGTGCCAGCTTGACTAGCGGGGGGCCTGGAGAGACCCAGTACTTC. As protein: CASLTSGGPGETQYF. The chain is built from TRBV6-1 and TRBJ2-5, with TRBD2 identical over 13 bases. Germline V gene lookup returns CDR1 MNHNS and CDR2 SASEGT. The V segment lost 8 bases and the J segment 4 bases; nucleotides outside the gene matches: 7. There are 15 residues in the CDR3.

Ten or more counts support this clonotype. The chain recombines TRBV7-2 with TRBJ1-1; maybe TRBD1 (6 bases). There are 16 residues in the CDR3. In germline, CDR1 is SGHTA, CDR2 FQGNSA. The V end was cut by 0 bases, the J end by 1 base, with 12 bases between. Here the CDR3 reads CASSLAFRGANTEAFF. As DNA, the CDR3 is TGTGCCAGCAGCTTAGCGTTTCGGGGGGCGAACACTGAAGCTTTCTTT.

Comments on this clonotype: A read error may be the cause here, since a much bigger clone is one base away. The CDR3 loop reads CASSTPGIYETQYF. The CDR3 bases are TGTGCCAGCAGTACCCCCGGGATCTATGAGACCCAGTACTTC. This chain links TRBV9 with TRBJ2-5; TRBD2 is a possible D gene (5 bases). V lost 5 bases to trimming and J lost 5 bases, with 16 bases between them. Germline lookup yields CDR1 SGDLS and CDR2 YYNGEE. CDR3 length: 14 residues.

This clonotype has just one count. The chain uses TRBV7-2 and TRBJ1-5; 7 positions agree with TRBD1. The CDR3 loop spans 14 amino acids. The germline gives CDR1 SGHTA, CDR2 FQGNSA. Trimming at V came to 4 bases and at J to 6 bases, leaving 6 bases not matched to a gene. The CDR3 DNA reads as TGTGCCAGCAGCTCGCAGGGGGGCAGTCAGCCCCAGCATTTT. This translates into CASSSQGGSQPQHF.

The chain has TRBV20-1 and TRBJ2-3, with 8 bases identical to TRBD2. The CDR3 has 17 residues. Germline CDR1 and CDR2: DFQATT and SNEGSKA (reference sequence). The V segment lost 1 base and the J segment 4 bases; nucleotides outside the gene matches: 13. CDR3 protein: CSARVVWRGVFADTQYF. CDR3 sequence (DNA): TGCAGTGCTAGAGTTGTCTGGCGGGGGGTGTTTGCAGATACGCAGTATTTT.

This clonotype was counted ten times or more. V is TRBV20-1 and J is TRBJ2-7; 9 nucleotides line up with TRBD1. CDR1 and CDR2 from the germline V gene are DFQATT and SNEGSKA (reference sequence). J gave up 4 bases and V 0 bases, and 7 bases lay outside the gene matches. The CDR3 extends over 15 amino acids. The CDR3 here is CSAREWGTGSYEQYF. The CDR3 DNA reads as TGCAGTGCTAGAGAATGGGGGACAGGGTCTTACGAGCAGTACTTC.

This clonotype has only one observation. This may come from a read error, since a much larger clone is one base off. V is TRBV7-2 and J is TRBJ2-1; possible D gene TRBD2, 7 bases. The CDR3 is made up of 15 amino acids. In germline, CDR1 is SGHTA, CDR2 FQGNSA. The CDR3 sequence: CASSLGAGAYKEQFF. CDR3 sequence (DNA): TGTGCCAGCAGCTTAGGTGCGGGGGCTTACAAAGAGCAGTTCTTC. The full variable domain, rest sourced from reference TRBV7-2 and TRBJ2-1, is GAGVSQSPSNKVTEKGKDVELRCDPISGHTALYWYRQSLGQGLEFLIYFQGNSAPDKSGLPSDRFSAERTGGSVSTLTIQRTQQEDSAVYLCASSLGAGAYKEQFFGPGTRLTVL.

This clonotype came up many times. The chain has TRBV7-2 and TRBJ1-1; D remains unclear. Trimming stripped 4 bases from V and 6 bases from J, with 12 bases between. The CDR3 has 13 amino acids. The germline V gene has CDR1 SGHTA and CDR2 FQGNSA. The CDR3 sequence: CASSSRAPPEAFF. The CDR3 DNA sequence: TGTGCCAGCAGCTCCCGGGCCCCACCTGAAGCTTTCTTT.

This chain uses TRBV5-1 with TRBJ2-7; a weak D match, TRBD2 (6 bases). V was cut by 2 bases and J by 2 bases, with 14 bases left in between. Germline lookup yields CDR1 SGHRS and CDR2 YFSETQ. The CDR3 loop spans 15 amino acids. DNA of the CDR3: TGCGCCAGCAGCTTTTCCCCGGGAGTCCCCTACGAGCAGTACTTC. Amino acids: CASSFSPGVPYEQYF.

This clonotype was found a few times. Relative to the germline gene, one junction end is altered; a read error may explain this. The CDR3 DNA follows: TGCGCCAGCAGCCGGACAGGGGAAGCGGCTATGAACACTGAAGATTTCTTT. Its translation: CASSRTGEAAMNTEDFF. The chain combines TRBV4-3 with TRBJ1-1, with 9 bases lining up with TRBD1. The CDR3 is 17 residues long. CDR1 is LGHNA and CDR2 is YSLEER in the germline V gene.

This clonotype showed up many times. This chain uses TRBV7-9 with TRBJ2-1; D remains ambiguous. The CDR3 has 17 residues. V lost 5 bases and J 0 bases, leaving 17 bases between the germline ends. Germline-derived CDR1 and CDR2 are SEHNR and FQNEAQ (reference sequence). For the CDR3, the DNA is TGTGCCAGCAGCCCGATAGTGAGCGCAAGCTCCTACAATGAGCAGTTCTTC. Translation: CASSPIVSASSYNEQFF.

This clonotype was seen at least ten times. The V gene is TRBV19, the J gene TRBJ1-1, with D possibly TRBD1 on 5 matching bases. In germline, CDR1 is LNHDA, CDR2 SQIVND (reference sequence). Trimming stripped 5 bases from V and 8 bases from J, with 12 bases between. The CDR3 contains 12 residues. CDR3 DNA sequence: TGTGCCAGTAGTCACATCGGGGACGAAGCTTTCTTT. It yields the protein CASSHIGDEAFF.

This clonotype was picked up many times. This chain joins TRBV6-7 and TRBJ1-1; D remains unclear. TRBV6-7 falls under the ORF class, with uncertain function. Trimming cost V 2 bases and J 3 bases, with 4 bases left between them. This CDR3 has 12 amino acids. In nucleotides, the CDR3 is TGTGCCAGCAGTTACCCTGACACTGAAGCTTTCTTT. This codes for CASSYPDTEAFF.